A selection of T cell receptor beta chains follows, all from one sample in a study of Siglec-9 on CD8 T cells in melanoma. TCRdb's copy holds only in-frame clones and misses some; the assay was immunoSEQ multiplex PCR. Among about 33,000 clones, 80% to 85% were seen once, and the ten largest hold about 1.8%. The sample taken for sequencing was Siglec-9- CD8+ T cells sorted from blood. Receptors were obtained from a human donor in good health. CDR3s include the opening cysteine and the closing phenylalanine or tryptophan. The D gene is left open where the match is weak. Part of the rows lack a size; the others show once, few, many or a class for expanded clones.

TRBJ1-1 - TRBV12-5 - TGTGCTAGTGGTTTAGGGCCGGGGGACACTGAAGCTTTCTTT CASGLGPGDTEAFF
TRBJ2-7 - TRBV15 - TGTGCCACCAGCAACCAGGGGCCAGACGAGCAGTACTTC CATSNQGPDEQYF
TRBJ1-1 - TRBV6-6 - TGTGCCAGCAGTTTAAATAGGGTGATGGACACTGAAGCTTTCTTT CASSLNRVMDTEAFF
TRBJ2-1 TRBD1 TRBV9 - TGTGCCAGCAGCGTACAGGGACAGGGGTCCTACAATGAGCAGTTCTTC CASSVQGQGSYNEQFF
TRBJ1-5 - TRBV5-8 - TGTGCCAGCAGCTCGCGGGGGGGAGGCAATCAGCCCCAGCATTTT CASSSRGGGNQPQHF
TRBJ2-3 TRBD2 TRBV27 once TGTGCCAGCAGTTTGGGACTAGCTGGGCGAGATACGCAGTATTTT CASSLGLAGRDTQYF
TRBJ1-1 - TRBV5-1 - TGCGCCAGCAGCTTGGGAGTGGGGATGAACACTGAAGCTTTCTTT CASSLGVGMNTEAFF
TRBJ2-3 - TRBV5-4 once TGTGCCAGCAGCCAGGACTGGAAGCTAACAGATACGCAGTATTTT CASSQDWKLTDTQYF
TRBJ2-7 TRBD2 TRBV29-1 - TGCAGCGTTGAAATAGCGGGAGGGTCCTACGAGCAGTACTTC CSVEIAGGSYEQYF
TRBJ1-4 - TRBV2 once TGTGCCAGCAGTCGGGACCCCAATGAAAAACTGTTTTTT CASSRDPNEKLFF
TRBJ1-3 - TRBV10-3 - TGTGCCATCAGTGAAAAATGGTTGGATACTGGAAACACCATATATTTT CAISEKWLDTGNTIYF
TRBJ2-1 - TRBV5-6 - TGTGCCAGCAGCTTAGGGCAGGACAATGAGCAGTTCTTC CASSLGQDNEQFF
TRBJ2-7 - TRBV29-1 - TGCAGCGTTGAAAAACCGACTAACCACGAGCAGTACTTC CSVEKPTNHEQYF
TRBJ1-3 - TRBV7-6 - TGTGCCAGCAGCCAAATGGGGGGAAACACCATATATTTT CASSQMGGNTIYF
TRBJ2-1 - TRBV13 - TGTGCCAGCAGCGCCCCGAGGGGAAATGTTCGTGAGCAGTTCTTC CASSAPRGNVREQFF
TRBJ2-1 - TRBV5-6 - TGTGCCAGCAGCTTGGTACAGGGCGAAATCTACAATGAGCAGTTCTTC CASSLVQGEIYNEQFF
TRBJ2-7 - TRBV28 - TGTGCCAGCAGACAGGAGACGGAGTTACCCTACGAGCAGTACTTC CASRQETELPYEQYF
TRBJ2-3 TRBD2 TRBV4-1 - TGCGCCAGCAGCCAAGTAAAAGCGGGGGTACCCACAGATACGCAGTATTTT CASSQVKAGVPTDTQYF
TRBJ2-1 - TRBV29-1 - TGCAGTTCGTCCGGGGTATTTGGCAATGAGCAGTTCTTC CSSSGVFGNEQFF
TRBJ1-5 TRBD1 TRBV28 - TGTGCCAGCAGTTTATACAGGGGAAATCAGCCCCAGCATTTT CASSLYRGNQPQHF
TRBJ1-2 - TRBV11-3 - TGTGCCAGCAGCTTTGGAATTAACTATGGCTACACCTTC CASSFGINYGYTF
TRBJ1-1 - TRBV7-9 few TGTGCCAGCAGCCTCCGAAACAGGGAGGAGGAAGCTTTCTTT CASSLRNREEEAFF
TRBJ2-7 - TRBV7-9 - TGTGCCAGCAGCTCGATGAGCTACGAGCAGTACTTC CASSSMSYEQYF
TRBJ2-2 - TRBV27 once TGTGCCAGCAGTTCCGGGACCGGGGAGCTGTTTTTT CASSSGTGELFF
TRBJ2-2 - TRBV29-1 - TGCAGCGTTTTAGATGGGAGGGGGAGGACCGGGGAGCTGTTTTTT CSVLDGRGRTGELFF
TRBJ1-2 - TRBV19 - TGTGCCAGTAGTATAGGAGGGGAAGGCTACACCTTC CASSIGGEGYTF
TRBJ2-7 - TRBV4-1 - TGCGCCAGCAGCCAAGAAGGGGTCTCACCTTACGAGCAGTACTTC CASSQEGVSPYEQYF
TRBJ2-7 TRBD1 TRBV28 - TGTGCCAGCAGTAAGTACGGGACAGGACCGATCTCCTACGAGCAGTACTTC CASSKYGTGPISYEQYF
TRBJ2-7 TRBD2 TRBV7-9 - TGTGCCAGCGGGACTAGCGGGGACCACGAGCAGTACTTC CASGTSGDHEQYF
TRBJ2-5 - TRBV19 few TGTGCCAGTAGTATTTTACCGGGAGCTGAGACCCAGTACTTC CASSILPGAETQYF
TRBJ2-7 TRBD1 TRBV9 - TGTGCCAGCAGCGTATGGGGGACAGCCTACGAGCAGTACTTC CASSVWGTAYEQYF
TRBJ2-1 TRBD2 TRBV13 - TGTGCCAGCAGCTTAAGACTAGCGGGAGGCAATGAGCAGTTCTTC CASSLRLAGGNEQFF
TRBJ2-1 - TRBV11-2 - TGTGCCAGCAGCTTAGCGACTGTTAATGAGCAGTTCTTC CASSLATVNEQFF
TRBJ2-6 - TRBV7-6 - TGTGCCAGCAGCCAACAGGGCCCTGGGGCCAACGTCCTGACTTTC CASSQQGPGANVLTF
TRBJ2-1 TRBD2 TRBV13 - TGTGCCAGCAGCTTAGGTATTAGCGGGGGGGCCAGGGATGAGCAGTTCTTC CASSLGISGGARDEQFF
TRBJ2-1 TRBD2 TRBV4-1 - TGCGCCAGCAGCCGGCTAGCGGGAGTGATCCTGTCCTACAATGAGCAGTTCTTC CASSRLAGVILSYNEQFF
TRBJ1-1 - TRBV6-1 few TGTGCCAGCAGTGAAGGGGCTGAAGCTTTCTTT CASSEGAEAFF
TRBJ1-1 - TRBV28 few TGTGCCAGCAGTTTGTTCCGGACAACTGAAGCTTTCTTT CASSLFRTTEAFF
TRBJ1-1 - TRBV7-2 few TGTGCCAGCAGCTTAGGGGGGAGCACTGAAGCTTTCTTT CASSLGGSTEAFF
TRBJ2-1 TRBD1 TRBV19 - TGTGCCAGCCATTACTCGGACAGGTACAATGAGCAGTTCTTC CASHYSDRYNEQFF
TRBJ2-3 TRBD2 TRBV9 - TGTGCCAGCAGCACCTGGACTAGCGGGACAGATACGCAGTATTTT CASSTWTSGTDTQYF
TRBJ2-7 TRBD1 TRBV5-1 - TGCGCCTCAAAGGTTGGGACAGGCTTCTACGAGCAGTACTTC CASKVGTGFYEQYF
TRBJ2-3 TRBD2 TRBV29-1 - TGCAGCGTTGCCGGGACTAGCGAAAGCACAGATACGCAGTATTTT CSVAGTSESTDTQYF
TRBJ2-5 - TRBV25-1 - TGTGCCAGCGGAGGGTCGGAGACCCAGTACTTC CASGGSETQYF
TRBJ2-7 - TRBV10-2 - TGCGCCAGCACCCCGAGGGGAGCCTACGAGCAGTACTTC CASTPRGAYEQYF
TRBJ2-5 TRBD2 TRBV7-9 once TGTGCCAGCAGCTTGCCTAGCGGGGGCCTGGCAGAGACCCAGTACTTC CASSLPSGGLAETQYF
TRBJ1-1 - TRBV19 - TGTGCCAGTAGTATAGTCGAGAGCACTGAAGCTTTCTTT CASSIVESTEAFF
TRBJ1-4 - TRBV6-1 - TGTGCCAGCAGTGAAGGAGGGTGGCTCAATGAAAAACTGTTTTTT CASSEGGWLNEKLFF
TRBJ2-2 - TRBV13 - TGTGCCAGCAGCCCGCGGACGTTGACCGGGGAGCTGTTTTTT CASSPRTLTGELFF
TRBJ2-3 - TRBV5-6 - TGTGCCAGCAGCTTGGGGGGGACTGTGTTTAGCACAGATACGCAGTATTTT CASSLGGTVFSTDTQYF